This T cell receptor (beta chain) was observed in a study of neurological immune-mediated disorders. Study conclusions and caveats: HTLV-1-associated myelopathy showed the most TCR clonal expansion; multiple sclerosis the least, below healthy controls. Phylogenetic grouping placed 18 of 34 multiple sclerosis patients' repertoires in one related-CDR3 cluster, a possible signature.

The making of cDNA relied on 5'RACE with 10-nucleotide random UMIs. From 15-18 subjects, every sequencing run obtained over 200 million TCR-beta sequences. A single record per CDR3 protein comes from TCRdb applying MiXCR to the 5' RACE reads. The sample holds more than 45,000 distinct CDR3 sequences, under 4.5% seen once. The table lists this clonotype with many counts. What it binds is not known. The CDR3 spans 14 residues. V lost 6 bases to trimming and J lost 2 bases; unmatched junction nucleotides: 3. Sample: PBMCs. The receptor comes from a woman aged 25 to 39 with multiple sclerosis. The gene calls are TRBV12-3 or TRBV12-4 and TRBJ2-3, with TRBD1 matching over 9 bases. This CDR3 reads CASRRDRVTDTQYF. CDR3 nucleotides: TGTGCCAGCAGACGGGACAGGGTCACAGATACGCAGTATTTT.